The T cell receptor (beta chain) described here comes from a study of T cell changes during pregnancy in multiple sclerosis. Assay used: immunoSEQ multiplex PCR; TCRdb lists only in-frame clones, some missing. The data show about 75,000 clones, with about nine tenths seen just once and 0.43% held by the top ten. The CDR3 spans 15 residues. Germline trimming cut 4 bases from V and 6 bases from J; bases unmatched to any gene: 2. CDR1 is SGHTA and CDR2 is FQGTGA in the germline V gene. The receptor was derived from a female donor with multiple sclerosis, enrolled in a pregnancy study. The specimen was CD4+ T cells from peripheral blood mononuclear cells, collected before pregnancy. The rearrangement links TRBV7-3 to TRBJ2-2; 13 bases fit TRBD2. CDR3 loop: CASSSLAGGPGELFF. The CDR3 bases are TGTGCCAGCAGCTCACTAGCGGGAGGGCCCGGGGAGCTGTTTTTT.